Listed here are 3 T cell receptor beta chains from one sample, sequenced in a study of beta chain features in type 1 diabetes. General study findings and limits: For Type 1 diabetes patients, all four CD4+ subsets carried TCRB CDR3s that were moderately but significantly shorter.

These receptors' antigens are unknown. Reverse transcribing all isolated RNA meant expressed TCRB transcripts were sequenced. Repertoires were generated with immunoSEQ multiplex PCR, while TCRdb's copy carries only in-frame clones and drops some. The repertoire has roughly 700,000 clones, under 15% of them found once; the top ten carry less than 0.025%. The sequencing input was naive CD4+ T cells from blood. Source of these receptors: a man aged 18 to 30 with type 1 diabetes.

This clone occurred a few times. The rearrangement uses TRBV7-9 and TRBJ2-1; 9 nucleotides line up with TRBD1. The CDR3 sequence is 16 residues long. V lost 5 bases, J lost 0 bases, and 5 bases stayed unmatched. CDR1 and CDR2 (germline): SEHNR, FQNEAQ (reference sequence). The CDR3 spells CASSLRTGASYNEQFF. In DNA, the CDR3 is TGTGCCAGCAGCCTCCGGACAGGGGCCTCCTACAATGAGCAGTTCTTC. The full variable domain, rest sourced from reference TRBV7-9 and TRBJ2-1, is DTGVSQNPRHKITKRGQNVTFRCDPISEHNRLYWYRQTLGQGPEFLTYFQNEAQLEKSRLLSDRFSAERPKGSFSTLEIQRTEQGDSAMYLCASSLRTGASYNEQFFGPGTRLTVL.

The rearrangement links TRBV6-5 to TRBJ1-1, with D possibly matching TRBD1 (5 bases). Deletions cut 5 bases from V and 10 bases from J, with 14 bases between. The germline CDR1 and CDR2 sequences are MNHEY and SVGAGI. The length of the CDR3 is 12 residues. The CDR3 loop reads CASSRGARRAFF. The CDR3 region has the DNA TGTGCCAGCAGTCGAGGGGCGCGCAGAGCTTTCTTT.

This chain uses TRBV29-1 with TRBJ2-3; the D gene is possibly TRBD1 (5 bases). V lost 3 bases to trimming and J lost 1 base, with 8 bases between them. CDR1 is SQVTM and CDR2 is ANQGSEA in the germline V gene. The CDR3 has 13 amino acids. CDR3 sequence reads: CSVDVTGTDTQYF. CDR3 nucleotide sequence: TGCAGCGTTGATGTGACAGGCACAGATACGCAGTATTTT.